Listed below are T cell receptor beta chains from one sample, sequenced in a study of glioma-infiltrating T cells after dendritic cell vaccination. Here immunoSEQ multiplex PCR was the method, and the copy in TCRdb shows in-frame clones only, minus some. The data contain 35,000 to 40,000 clones, approximately 80% of them seen just once; the ten biggest clones take up 7.8%. The sequences come from blood, collected before dendritic cell vaccination. These receptors all come from a human donor with glioblastoma. CDR3s include the opening cysteine and the closing phenylalanine or tryptophan. A D gene is named only where the DNA matches it firmly. Clone size is shown for a subset of rows, as once, few, many or a class of expanded clone.

TRBJ2-7 NA TRBV5-5 NA TGTGCCAGCAGCTTGGGGCCCCCAGGCCAATATGTCTACGAGCAGTACTTC CASSLGPPGQYVYEQYF
TRBJ2-5 TRBD1 TRBV7-9 NA TGTGCCAGCAGCCAAGGACAGGGGGCGGGAGAGACCCAGTACTTC CASSQGQGAGETQYF
TRBJ1-5 TRBD1 TRBV6-1 NA TGTGCCAGCAAACAAACGACAGGGGTCAATCAGCCCCAGCATTTT CASKQTTGVNQPQHF
TRBJ2-5 TRBD2 TRBV5-1 NA TGCGCCAGCAACAGGCGAGCGGGGGAACAAGAGACCCAGTACTTC CASNRRAGEQETQYF
TRBJ2-3 TRBD1 TRBV9 NA TGTGCCAGCAGCGTATTCCGGGACAGGGGGCATTTTGGCACAGATACGCAGTATTTT CASSVFRDRGHFGTDTQYF
TRBJ1-4 TRBD1 TRBV5-1 NA TGCGCCAGCAGCATTACAGGGGCCTCAGTTGGAAATGAAAAACTGTTTTTT CASSITGASVGNEKLFF
TRBJ1-2 NA TRBV19 NA TGTGCCAGTAGTATAAGAGGCGTAGACCTCGGCTATGGCTACACCTTC CASSIRGVDLGYGYTF
TRBJ1-3 NA TRBV2 NA TGTGCCAGCAGTGTGGACAGAGGGCAACTTATCTCTGGAAACACCATATATTTT CASSVDRGQLISGNTIYF
TRBJ1-2 NA TRBV7-2 NA TGTGCCAGCAGCTCGGGGGGACGTTCTTTGGATGGCTACACCTTC CASSSGGRSLDGYTF
TRBJ2-7 NA TRBV15 NA TGTGCCACCAGCAGAGGACAGGATAACTACGAGCAGTACTTC CATSRGQDNYEQYF
TRBJ2-1 TRBD1 TRBV4-3 NA TGCGCCAGCAGCTGGACAGGCCTCCACAATGAGCAGTTCTTC CASSWTGLHNEQFF
TRBJ2-1 TRBD2 TRBV7-9 NA TGTGCCAGCAGCCAAGGGACTAGCGGGGGGAAGCAGTTCTTC CASSQGTSGGKQFF
TRBJ2-7 TRBD2 TRBV29-1 NA TGCAGCGTCCTGGGGGGGAGGTTGAACGAGCAGTACTTC CSVLGGRLNEQYF
TRBJ1-2 TRBD1 TRBV30 NA TGTGCCTGGAGTGAAGACAGGGCGGGGGGCTACACCTTC CAWSEDRAGGYTF
TRBJ2-2 NA TRBV9 NA TGTGCCAGCAGCGTACGGCTAGCGCCTGGAGGGACCGGGGAGCTGTTTTTT CASSVRLAPGGTGELFF
TRBJ2-1 NA TRBV6-5 once TGTGCCAGCAGTTACTCGGGCGCTACTTTCGACAATGAGCAGTTCTTC CASSYSGATFDNEQFF
TRBJ1-1 NA TRBV18 NA TGTGCCAGCTCACCACGGCAGGGAGGTTGGGTCACTGAAGCTTTCTTT CASSPRQGGWVTEAFF
TRBJ2-5 NA TRBV11-1 NA TGTGCCAGCAGCTTCTCAGGGATGCGGGAGACCCAGTACTTC CASSFSGMRETQYF